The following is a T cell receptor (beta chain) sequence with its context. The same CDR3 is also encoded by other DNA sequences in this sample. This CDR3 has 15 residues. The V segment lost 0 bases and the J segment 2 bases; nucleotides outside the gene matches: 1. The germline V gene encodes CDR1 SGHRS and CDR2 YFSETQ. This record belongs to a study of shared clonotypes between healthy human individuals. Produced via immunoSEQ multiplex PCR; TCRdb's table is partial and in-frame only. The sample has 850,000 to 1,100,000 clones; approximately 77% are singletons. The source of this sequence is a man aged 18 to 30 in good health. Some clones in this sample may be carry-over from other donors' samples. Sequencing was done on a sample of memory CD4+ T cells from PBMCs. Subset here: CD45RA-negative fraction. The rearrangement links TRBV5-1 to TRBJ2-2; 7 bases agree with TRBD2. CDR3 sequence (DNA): TGCGCCAGCAGCTTGGTAGCGGGTAACACCGGGGAGCTGTTTTTT. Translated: CASSLVAGNTGELFF.